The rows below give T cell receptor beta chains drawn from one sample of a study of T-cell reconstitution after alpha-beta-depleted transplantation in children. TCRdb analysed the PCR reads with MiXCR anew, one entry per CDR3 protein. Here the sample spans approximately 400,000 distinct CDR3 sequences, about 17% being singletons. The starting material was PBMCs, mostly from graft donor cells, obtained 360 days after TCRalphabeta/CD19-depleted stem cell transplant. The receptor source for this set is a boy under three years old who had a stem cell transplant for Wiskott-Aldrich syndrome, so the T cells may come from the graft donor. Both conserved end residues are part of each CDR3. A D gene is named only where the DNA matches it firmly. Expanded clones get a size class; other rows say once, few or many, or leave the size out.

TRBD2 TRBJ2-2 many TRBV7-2 CASSSSGLAGLTGELFF TGTGCCAGCAGCTCCAGCGGACTAGCGGGACTCACCGGGGAGCTGTTTTTT
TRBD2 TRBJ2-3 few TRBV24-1 CATSDLKLAGGPSTDTQYF TGTGCCACCAGTGATTTGAAACTAGCGGGAGGGCCCAGCACAGATACGCAGTATTTT
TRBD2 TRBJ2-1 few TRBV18 CASSPLAGAVEQFF TGTGCCAGCTCACCACTAGCGGGAGCAGTTGAGCAGTTCTTC
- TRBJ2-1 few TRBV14 CASSQGFTYNEQFF TGTGCCAGCAGCCAAGGGTTTACTTACAATGAGCAGTTCTTC
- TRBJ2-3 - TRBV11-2 CASSLRRGYSTDTQYF TGTGCCAGCAGCCTCCGCAGGGGATACAGCACAGATACGCAGTATTTT
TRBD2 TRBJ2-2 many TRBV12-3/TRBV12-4 CASRRLAANTGELFF TGTGCCAGCAGGAGACTAGCGGCCAACACCGGGGAGCTGTTTTTT
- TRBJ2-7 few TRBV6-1 CASSRTGTPYEQYF TGTGCCAGCAGTCGAACCGGGACCCCCTACGAGCAGTACTTC
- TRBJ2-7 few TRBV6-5 CASSYAVWGEQYF TGTGCCAGCAGTTACGCGGTTTGGGGCGAGCAGTACTTC
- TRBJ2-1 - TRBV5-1 CASSLGGIPYNEQFF TGCGCCAGCAGCTTAGGCGGGATCCCTTACAATGAGCAGTTCTTC
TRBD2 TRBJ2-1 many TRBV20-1 CSAREHRGGAKEQFF TGCAGTGCTAGAGAGCATCGCGGGGGGGCCAAAGAGCAGTTCTTC
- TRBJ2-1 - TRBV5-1 CASSGRATYNEQFF TGCGCCAGCAGCGGAAGGGCCACCTACAATGAGCAGTTCTTC
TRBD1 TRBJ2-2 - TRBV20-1 CSARDTGTGYPGELFF TGCAGTGCTAGAGATACCGGGACAGGGTACCCCGGGGAGCTGTTTTTT
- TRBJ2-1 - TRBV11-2 CASSSGTRTNNEQFF TGTGCCAGCAGCTCCGGGACAAGGACCAACAATGAGCAGTTCTTC
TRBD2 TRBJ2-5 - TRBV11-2 CASRLAGEETQYF TGTGCCAGCCGACTAGCGGGGGAAGAGACCCAGTACTTC
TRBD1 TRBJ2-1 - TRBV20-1 CSARDSRGQSLYNEQFF TGCAGTGCTAGAGATTCGAGGGGGCAGTCCCTCTACAATGAGCAGTTCTTC
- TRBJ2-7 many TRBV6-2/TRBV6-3 CASSWGASYEQYF TGTGCCAGCAGTTGGGGGGCCTCCTACGAGCAGTACTTC
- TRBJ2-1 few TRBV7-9 CASSPPGEQFF TGTGCCAGCAGCCCGCCAGGGGAGCAGTTCTTC
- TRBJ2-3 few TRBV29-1 CSVRKSPADTQYF TGCAGCGTTCGAAAAAGTCCGGCAGATACGCAGTATTTT
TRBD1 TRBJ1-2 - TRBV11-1 CASSLVPPTGSLTMGYTF TGTGCCAGCAGCTTAGTCCCACCGACAGGGTCATTAACAATGGGCTACACCTTC
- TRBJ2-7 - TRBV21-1 CASSKPLLASEQYF TGTGCCAGCAGCAAACCCCTACTAGCGAGCGAGCAGTACTTC
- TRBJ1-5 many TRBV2 CASSLQDLQPQHF TGTGCCAGCAGTTTACAGGACCTTCAGCCCCAGCATTTT
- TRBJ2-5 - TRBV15 CATSREKWETQYF TGTGCCACCAGCAGAGAGAAGTGGGAGACCCAGTACTTC
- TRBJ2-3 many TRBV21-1 CASRGGPADTQYF TGTGCCAGCAGGGGGGGCCCGGCAGATACGCAGTATTTT
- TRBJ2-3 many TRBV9 CASSAEGPGSTDTQYF TGTGCCAGCAGCGCGGAAGGACCGGGCAGCACAGATACGCAGTATTTT
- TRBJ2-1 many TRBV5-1 CASSLQGTSYNEQFF TGCGCCAGCAGCCTTCAGGGAACCTCCTACAATGAGCAGTTCTTC
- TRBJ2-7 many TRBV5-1 CASSLVGGGYEQYF TGCGCCAGCAGCTTGGTCGGGGGAGGCTACGAGCAGTACTTC
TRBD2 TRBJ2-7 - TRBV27 CASSHKSLAGEGEQYF TGTGCCAGCAGCCACAAATCACTAGCGGGAGAGGGCGAGCAGTACTTC
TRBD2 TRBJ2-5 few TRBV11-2 CASSMTSGGWFKETQYF TGTGCCAGCAGCATGACTAGCGGGGGATGGTTCAAAGAGACCCAGTACTTC
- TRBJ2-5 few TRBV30 CAWGTSQETQYF TGTGCCTGGGGGACCTCTCAAGAGACCCAGTACTTC
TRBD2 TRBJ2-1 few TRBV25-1 CASSDPRTSLNEQFF TGTGCCAGCAGTGATCCCCGGACTAGTCTCAATGAGCAGTTCTTC
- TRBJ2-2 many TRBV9 CASSVGSGQGYTGELFF TGTGCCAGCAGCGTAGGATCGGGGCAGGGATACACCGGGGAGCTGTTTTTT
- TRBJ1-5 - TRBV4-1 CASSQSRTPYQPQHF TGCGCCAGCAGCCAAAGCCGGACGCCTTATCAGCCCCAGCATTTT
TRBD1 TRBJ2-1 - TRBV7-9 CASSPGQGEYNEQFF TGTGCCAGCAGCCCGGGACAGGGAGAATACAATGAGCAGTTCTTC
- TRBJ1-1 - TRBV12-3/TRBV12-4 CASSLEQHTEAFF TGTGCCAGCAGTTTAGAACAGCACACTGAAGCTTTCTTT
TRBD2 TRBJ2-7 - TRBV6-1 CASSEGLAPYEQYF TGTGCCAGCAGTGAGGGACTAGCCCCTTACGAGCAGTACTTC
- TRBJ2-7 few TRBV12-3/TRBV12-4 CASSFTGEPAYEQYF TGTGCCAGCAGTTTCACCGGTGAACCGGCCTACGAGCAGTACTTC
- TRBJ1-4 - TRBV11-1 CASSLAGTTGTTNEKLFF TGTGCCAGCAGCTTAGCGGGGACTACAGGGACAACTAATGAAAAACTGTTTTTT
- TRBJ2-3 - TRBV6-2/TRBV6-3 CASSYVETSTDTQYF TGTGCCAGCAGTTACGTCGAGACTAGCACAGATACGCAGTATTTT
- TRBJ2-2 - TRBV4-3 CASSHPTGVSTGELFF TGCGCCAGCAGCCATCCCACGGGGGTCAGCACCGGGGAGCTGTTTTTT
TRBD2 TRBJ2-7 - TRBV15 CATSRGGVTSGSYYEQYF TGTGCCACCAGCAGAGGGGGGGTGACTAGCGGGAGTTATTACGAGCAGTACTTC
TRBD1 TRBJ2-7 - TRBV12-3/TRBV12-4 CANSRTGGFDQYF TGTGCCAACAGTCGGACAGGGGGCTTTGACCAGTACTTC
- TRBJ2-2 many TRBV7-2 CASSLGLAAGELFF TGTGCCAGCAGCTTAGGTTTGGCCGCCGGGGAGCTGTTTTTT
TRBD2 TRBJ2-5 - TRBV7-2 CASSSGLAPTQYF TGTGCCAGCAGTTCGGGACTAGCCCCAACCCAGTACTTC